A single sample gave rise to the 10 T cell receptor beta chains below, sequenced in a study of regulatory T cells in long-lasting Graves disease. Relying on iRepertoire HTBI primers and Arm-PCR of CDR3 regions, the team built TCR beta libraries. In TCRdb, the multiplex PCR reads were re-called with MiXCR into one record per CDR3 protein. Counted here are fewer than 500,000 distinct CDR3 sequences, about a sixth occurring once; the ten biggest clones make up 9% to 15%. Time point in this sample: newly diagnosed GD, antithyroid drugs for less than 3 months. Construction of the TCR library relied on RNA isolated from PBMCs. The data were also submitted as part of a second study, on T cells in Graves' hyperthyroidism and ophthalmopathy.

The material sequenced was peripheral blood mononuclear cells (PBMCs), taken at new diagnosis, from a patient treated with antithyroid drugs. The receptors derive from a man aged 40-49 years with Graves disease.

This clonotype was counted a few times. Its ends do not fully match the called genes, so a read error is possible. The CDR3 region has the DNA TGTGCCAGCAGCCTAGGGGAGGGATTCTCTAGCACGGATACGCAGTATTTT. Amino acid sequence: CASSLGEGFSSTDTQYF. The J gene is TRBJ2-3, the V gene TRBV11-3, with TRBD2 matching 7 bases. Germline V gene data show CDR1 as SGHNT and CDR2 as YENEEA. CDR3 length: 17 amino acids. The complete variable domain, with remaining parts taken from reference TRBV11-3 and TRBJ2-3, reads EAGVVQSPRYKIIEKKQPVAFWCNPISGHNTLYWYLQNLGQGPELLIRYENEEAVDDSQLPKDRFSAERLKGVDSTLKIQPAELGDSAVYLCASSLGEGFSSTDTQYFGPGTRLTVL.

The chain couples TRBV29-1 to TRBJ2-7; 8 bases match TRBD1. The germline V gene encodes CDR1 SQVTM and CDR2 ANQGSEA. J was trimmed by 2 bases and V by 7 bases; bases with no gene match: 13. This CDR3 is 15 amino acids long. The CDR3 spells CSARQGLGWTYEQYF. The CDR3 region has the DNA TGCAGCGCTAGACAGGGGTTGGGGTGGACCTACGAGCAGTACTTC.

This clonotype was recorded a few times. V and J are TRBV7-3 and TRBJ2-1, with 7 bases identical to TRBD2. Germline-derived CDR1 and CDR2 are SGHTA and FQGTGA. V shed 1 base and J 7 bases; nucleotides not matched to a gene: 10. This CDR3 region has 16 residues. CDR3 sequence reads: CASSLRGAGRGNEQFF. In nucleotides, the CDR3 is TGTGCCAGCAGCTTAAGGGGAGCGGGAAGAGGGAATGAGCAGTTCTTC.

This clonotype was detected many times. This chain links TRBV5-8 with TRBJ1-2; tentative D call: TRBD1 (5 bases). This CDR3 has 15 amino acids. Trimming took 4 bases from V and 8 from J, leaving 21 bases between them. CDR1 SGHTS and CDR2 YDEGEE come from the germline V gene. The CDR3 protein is CASSLWGRGADGYTF. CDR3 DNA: TGTGCCAGCAGCCTTTGGGGTAGGGGAGCCGACGGCTACACCTTC. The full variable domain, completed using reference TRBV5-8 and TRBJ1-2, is EAGVTQSPTHLIKTRGQQATLRCSPISGHTSVYWYQQALGLGLQFLLWYDEGEERNRGNFPPRFSGRQFPNYSSELNVNALELEDSALYLCASSLWGRGADGYTFGSGTRLTVV.

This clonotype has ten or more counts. DNA for the CDR3: TGTGCCTGGAGAGGAGCCTACGAGCAGTACTTC. Translation: CAWRGAYEQYF. The V call is TRBV30, the J call TRBJ2-7; no clear D. V was pared by 3 bases and J by 2 bases, with 5 bases between. Germline V gives CDR1 GTSNPN, CDR2 SVGIG (reference sequence). CDR3 length equals 11 residues.

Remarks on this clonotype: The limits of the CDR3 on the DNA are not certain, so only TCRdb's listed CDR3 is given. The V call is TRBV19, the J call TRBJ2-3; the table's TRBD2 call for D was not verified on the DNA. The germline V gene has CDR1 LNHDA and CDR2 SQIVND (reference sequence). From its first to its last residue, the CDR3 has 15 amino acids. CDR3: CASTSGGPSTDTQYF.

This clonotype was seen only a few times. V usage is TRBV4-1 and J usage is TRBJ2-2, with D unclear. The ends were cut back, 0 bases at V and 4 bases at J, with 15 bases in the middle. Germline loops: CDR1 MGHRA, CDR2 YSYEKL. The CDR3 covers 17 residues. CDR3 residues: CASSQDPGDSFTGELFF. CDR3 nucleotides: TGCGCCAGCAGCCAAGATCCTGGCGATTCTTTCACCGGGGAGCTGTTTTTT.

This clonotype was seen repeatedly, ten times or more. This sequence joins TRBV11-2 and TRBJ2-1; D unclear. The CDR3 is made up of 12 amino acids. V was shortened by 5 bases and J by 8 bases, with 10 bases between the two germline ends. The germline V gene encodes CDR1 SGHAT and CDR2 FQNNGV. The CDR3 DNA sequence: TGTGCCAGCAGCGTGTTGCTGGATGAGCAGTTCTTC. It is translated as CASSVLLDEQFF. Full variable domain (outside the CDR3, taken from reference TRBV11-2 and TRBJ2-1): EAGVAQSPRYKIIEKRQSVAFWCNPISGHATLYWYQQILGQGPKLLIQFQNNGVVDDSQLPKDRFSAERLKGVDSTLKIQPAKLEDSAVYLCASSVLLDEQFFGPGTRLTVL.

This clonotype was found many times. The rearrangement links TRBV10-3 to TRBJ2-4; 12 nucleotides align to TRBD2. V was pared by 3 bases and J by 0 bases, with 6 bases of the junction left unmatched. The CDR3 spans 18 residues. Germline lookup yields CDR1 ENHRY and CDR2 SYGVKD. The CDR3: CAISDLGTSGLAKNIQYF. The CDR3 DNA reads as TGTGCCATCAGTGACCTTGGGACTAGCGGGTTAGCCAAAAACATTCAGTACTTC.

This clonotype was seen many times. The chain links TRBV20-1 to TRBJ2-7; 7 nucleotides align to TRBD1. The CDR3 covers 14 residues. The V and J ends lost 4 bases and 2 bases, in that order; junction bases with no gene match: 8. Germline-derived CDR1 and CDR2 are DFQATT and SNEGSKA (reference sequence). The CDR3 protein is CSATPRGTTYEQYF. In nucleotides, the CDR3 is TGCAGTGCTACCCCCAGGGGGACAACCTACGAGCAGTACTTC.